These T cell receptor beta chains were read from a single sample in a study of T cell repertoires in cytomegalovirus infection. The antigens of these receptors remain unknown. TCRdb called the reads again in MiXCR, with one record for every CDR3 protein. Of roughly 860,000 distinct CDR3 sequences listed, approximately 32% are singletons. This specimen was cultured CD8+ T cells from PBMCs, taken from culture after CMV antigen stimulation. These receptors all come from a human donor in good health (CMV status not recorded). Some clones in this sample may be carry-over from other donors' samples. CDR3s include the opening cysteine and the closing phenylalanine or tryptophan. D genes are given only for firm matches. Size values are once, few and many counts, or a class for expanded clones, and some rows have none.

d_call	clone_size	v_call	j_call	cdr3_aa	cdr3_nt
TRBD1	-	TRBV12-3/TRBV12-4	TRBJ2-1	CASSWTGGWNEQFF	TGTGCCAGCAGTTGGACAGGGGGCTGGAATGAGCAGTTCTTC
TRBD1	many	TRBV29-1	TRBJ2-1	CSVGKTGFGRIHNEQFF	TGCAGCGTGGGGAAGACAGGGTTTGGAAGAATTCACAATGAGCAGTTCTTC
-	few	TRBV19	TRBJ2-5	CASSIANRQETQYF	TGTGCCAGTAGTATCGCGAACCGGCAAGAGACCCAGTACTTC
TRBD2	-	TRBV3-1	TRBJ2-3	CASSQDWPSGELTDTQYF	TGTGCCAGCAGCCAAGATTGGCCCAGCGGGGAGCTCACAGATACGCAGTATTTT
-	-	TRBV5-1	TRBJ2-3	CASSLAVGLDTQYF	TGCGCCAGCAGCTTGGCCGTCGGGTTAGATACGCAGTATTTT
TRBD1	medium-sized	TRBV4-1	TRBJ1-1	CASSQGLGQSNTEAFF	TGCGCCAGCAGCCAAGGGTTGGGACAGTCGAACACTGAAGCTTTCTTT
TRBD2	few	TRBV6-6	TRBJ2-7	CASSPGLANEQYF	TGTGCCAGCAGCCCGGGACTAGCGAACGAGCAGTACTTC
-	few	TRBV9	TRBJ1-5	CASSSQGNSNQPQHF	TGTGCCAGCAGCTCCCAGGGGAACAGCAATCAGCCCCAGCATTTT
TRBD1	many	TRBV7-6	TRBJ1-2	CASSLVHGTGGNLDGYTF	TGTGCCAGCAGCTTAGTTCATGGGACAGGGGGCAATTTGGATGGCTACACCTTC
-	many	TRBV7-2	TRBJ2-3	CASPMSDTQYF	TGTGCCAGCCCTATGTCAGATACGCAGTATTTT
TRBD1	few	TRBV29-1	TRBJ1-2	CSVVPRDRGLGYTF	TGCAGCGTTGTCCCCCGGGACAGGGGGCTTGGCTACACCTTC
TRBD2	few	TRBV20-1	TRBJ2-5	CSATSGPQETQYF	TGCAGTGCTACTAGCGGGCCGCAAGAGACCCAGTACTTC
-	few	TRBV6-6	TRBJ2-7	CASSYSRTVYEQYF	TGTGCCAGCAGTTACTCGAGGACGGTTTACGAGCAGTACTTC
TRBD1	few	TRBV9	TRBJ2-2	CASSVVTGDTGELFF	TGTGCCAGCAGCGTAGTTACAGGGGACACCGGGGAGCTGTTTTTT
TRBD2	many	TRBV27	TRBJ2-2	CASSLWGLAGGPGTGELFF	TGTGCCAGCAGTTTATGGGGACTAGCGGGGGGGCCTGGAACCGGGGAGCTGTTTTTT
-	few	TRBV6-1	TRBJ2-7	CASRLAVSVDEQYF	TGTGCCAGCAGATTGGCCGTATCCGTCGACGAGCAGTACTTC
-	-	TRBV28	TRBJ2-1	CASSLVGGAHGEQFF	TGTGCCAGCAGTTTGGTGGGGGGGGCTCATGGTGAGCAGTTCTTC
-	many	TRBV7-8	TRBJ2-7	CASRKDTSYEQYF	TGTGCCAGCAGGAAAGACACAAGCTACGAGCAGTACTTC
-	-	TRBV7-6	TRBJ2-1	CASSLAIGGSDNEQFF	TGTGCTAGCAGCTTAGCGATTGGGGGGAGTGACAATGAGCAGTTCTTC
-	-	TRBV11-3	TRBJ1-5	CASSCWHRLIHQPQHF	TGTGCCAGCAGCTGTTGGCACCGTTTGATTCATCAGCCCCAGCATTTT
-	-	TRBV6-1	TRBJ2-1	CAIPTGIGEQFF	TGTGCCATTCCGACGGGTATAGGGGAGCAGTTCTTC
TRBD1	-	TRBV24-1	TRBJ2-3	CATSSDRGHTDTQYF	TGTGCCACCAGTTCTGACAGGGGGCATACAGATACGCAGTATTTT
-	many	TRBV7-6	TRBJ1-1	CASSLILQEGMNTEAFF	TGTGCCAGCAGCTTAATTTTACAGGAGGGAATGAACACTGAAGCTTTCTTT
TRBD2	-	TRBV6-2/TRBV6-3	TRBJ2-3	CASSYSPSGGEDTQYF	TGTGCCAGCAGTTACTCCCCCAGCGGGGGGGAAGATACGCAGTATTTT
TRBD1	few	TRBV28	TRBJ1-4	CASSNRDRGSWKLFF	TGTGCCAGCAGTAACCGGGACAGGGGGAGTTGGAAACTGTTTTTT
TRBD1	-	TRBV7-9	TRBJ2-4	CASSSIQGDKNIQYF	TGTGCCAGCAGCTCAATCCAGGGGGACAAAAACATTCAGTACTTC
TRBD1	-	TRBV7-6	TRBJ1-3	CVSSPDRGSTIYF	TGTGTCAGCAGCCCGGACAGGGGAAGCACCATATATTTT
-	-	TRBV4-1	TRBJ2-3	CASSQGWGPEQDTQYF	TGCGCCAGCAGCCAGGGGTGGGGCCCCGAGCAGGATACGCAGTATTTT
-	-	TRBV5-6	TRBJ2-7	CASSVLLTGTLEQYF	TGCGCCAGCAGCGTCTTACTCACAGGGACACTCGAGCAGTACTTC
TRBD1	-	TRBV11-2	TRBJ1-5	CASSSGQGGRNQPQHF	TGTGCCAGCAGCTCGGGACAGGGTGGGCGCAATCAGCCCCAGCATTTT
-	-	TRBV19	TRBJ2-2	CASSIWGAGELFF	TGTGCCAGTAGTATATGGGGAGCCGGGGAGCTGTTTTTT
-	-	TRBV14	TRBJ2-1	CASSYRASLFF	TGTGCCAGCAGCTACAGAGCCTCCCTGTTCTTC
-	many	TRBV7-2	TRBJ1-4	CASSLDPGTNEKLFF	TGTGCCAGCAGCTTAGACCCGGGAACTAATGAAAAACTGTTTTTT
-	once	TRBV27	TRBJ2-2	CASSFTYQGTGELFF	TGTGCCAGCAGTTTTACATACCAGGGAACCGGGGAGCTGTTTTTT
-	many	TRBV12-3/TRBV12-4	TRBJ1-4	CASSPTNEKLFF	TGTGCCAGCAGCCCAACTAATGAAAAACTGTTTTTT
-	few	TRBV9	TRBJ2-1	CASSTGDRTYNEQFF	TGTGCCAGCAGCACCGGAGATCGGACCTACAATGAGCAGTTCTTC
-	-	TRBV10-1	TRBJ2-1	CASSESSLVLDEQFF	TGCGCCAGCAGTGAGTCGAGTCTGGTTCTGGATGAGCAGTTCTTC
TRBD1	-	TRBV27	TRBJ2-1	CASSLSGQGARGEQFF	TGTGCCAGCAGTTTATCTGGACAGGGGGCCAGGGGTGAGCAGTTCTTC
-	few	TRBV7-9	TRBJ1-2	CASSLRRPTEPHNYGYTF	TGTGCCAGCAGCTTAAGAAGACCGACTGAACCTCACAACTATGGCTACACCTTC
TRBD1	-	TRBV27	TRBJ1-5	CASSLSGEGQSNQPQHF	TGTGCCAGCAGTTTATCGGGGGAGGGACAGAGCAATCAGCCCCAGCATTTT
-	-	TRBV19	TRBJ2-1	CASSIDVSSYNEQFF	TGTGCCAGTAGTATCGACGTGAGCTCCTACAATGAGCAGTTCTTC
TRBD1	-	TRBV7-4	TRBJ2-7	CASSPADRTYEQYF	TGTGCCAGCAGCCCGGCGGACAGGACCTACGAGCAGTACTTC
-	-	TRBV12-3/TRBV12-4	TRBJ1-2	CASSGQMGYGYTF	TGTGCCAGCAGTGGACAGATGGGCTATGGCTACACCTTC
TRBD1	many	TRBV6-5	TRBJ2-3	CASSPGRGGRYVVDTQYF	TGTGCCAGCAGTCCTGGTAGAGGGGGCCGGTATGTTGTAGATACGCAGTATTTT
-	-	TRBV28	TRBJ2-2	CASSLVVSGELFF	TGTGCCAGCAGTTTGGTTGTCAGCGGGGAGCTGTTTTTT
TRBD1	few	TRBV7-9	TRBJ2-5	CASSLPRGGDRVYQETQYF	TGTGCCAGCAGCTTGCCGAGGGGAGGGGACAGGGTGTACCAAGAGACCCAGTACTTC
TRBD1	few	TRBV27	TRBJ2-1	CASSYLGQSTYNEQFF	TGTGCCAGCTCATACTTGGGACAGAGCACCTACAATGAGCAGTTCTTC
-	few	TRBV12-5	TRBJ2-3	CASVPAGRGYTDTQYF	TGTGCTAGTGTTCCCGCCGGTCGGGGTTACACAGATACGCAGTATTTT
TRBD1	-	TRBV19	TRBJ1-5	CASSTRDRGRGNQPQHF	TGTGCCAGTAGTACCCGCGACAGGGGGCGAGGCAATCAGCCCCAGCATTTT
-	-	TRBV3-1	TRBJ2-3	CASSLLSGTPIRGRTDTQYF	TGTGCCAGCAGCCTTCTCTCCGGGACTCCGATCAGGGGCCGCACAGATACGCAGTATTTT
-	many	TRBV5-1	TRBJ2-1	CASSYYWMSSYNEQFF	TGCGCCAGCAGCTATTACTGGATGAGCTCCTACAATGAGCAGTTCTTC
TRBD2	few	TRBV29-1	TRBJ2-2	CSVRGLAENTGELFF	TGCAGCGTCCGCGGACTAGCGGAGAACACCGGGGAGCTGTTTTTT
-	many	TRBV7-6	TRBJ2-1	CASSLASENEQFF	TGTGCCAGCAGCTTAGCATCTGAAAATGAGCAGTTCTTC
-	once	TRBV6-2/TRBV6-3	TRBJ2-2	CASSWTNPNTGELFF	TGTGCCAGCAGCTGGACAAACCCGAACACCGGGGAGCTGTTTTTT
TRBD2	-	TRBV20-1	TRBJ2-3	CSTFAGGIDTQYF	TGCAGTACCTTTGCGGGGGGAATAGATACGCAGTATTTT
-	-	TRBV14	TRBJ1-3	CASSQALGSDGNTIYF	TGTGCCAGCAGCCAAGCACTCGGGTCAGACGGAAACACCATATATTTT
-	few	TRBV6-1	TRBJ2-1	CASLSSEQFF	TGTGCCAGCTTGTCAAGTGAGCAGTTCTTC